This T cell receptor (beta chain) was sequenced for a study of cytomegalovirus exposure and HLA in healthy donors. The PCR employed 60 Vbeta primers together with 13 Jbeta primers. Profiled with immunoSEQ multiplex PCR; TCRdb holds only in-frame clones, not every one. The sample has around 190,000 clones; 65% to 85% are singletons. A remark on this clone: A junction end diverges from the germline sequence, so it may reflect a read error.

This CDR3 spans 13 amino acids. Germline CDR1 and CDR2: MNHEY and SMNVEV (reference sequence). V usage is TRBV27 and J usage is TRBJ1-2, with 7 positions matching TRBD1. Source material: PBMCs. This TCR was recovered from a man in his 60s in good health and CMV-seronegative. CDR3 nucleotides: TGTGCCAGCAGGTTGAGGGGGCAGGATGGCTACCCCTTC. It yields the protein CASRLRGQDGYPF.